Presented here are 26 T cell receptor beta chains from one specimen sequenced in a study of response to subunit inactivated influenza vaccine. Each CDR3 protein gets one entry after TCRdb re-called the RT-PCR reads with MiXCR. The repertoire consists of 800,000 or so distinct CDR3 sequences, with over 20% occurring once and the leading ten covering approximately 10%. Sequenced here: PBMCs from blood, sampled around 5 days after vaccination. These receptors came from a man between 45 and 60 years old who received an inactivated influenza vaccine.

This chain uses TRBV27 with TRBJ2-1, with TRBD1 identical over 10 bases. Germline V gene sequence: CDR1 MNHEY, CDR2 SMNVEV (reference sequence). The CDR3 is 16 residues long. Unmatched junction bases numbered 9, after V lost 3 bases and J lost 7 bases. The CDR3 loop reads CASSFEGTGAGNEQFF. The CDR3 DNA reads TGTGCCAGCAGTTTTGAAGGGACAGGGGCTGGAAATGAGCAGTTCTTC.

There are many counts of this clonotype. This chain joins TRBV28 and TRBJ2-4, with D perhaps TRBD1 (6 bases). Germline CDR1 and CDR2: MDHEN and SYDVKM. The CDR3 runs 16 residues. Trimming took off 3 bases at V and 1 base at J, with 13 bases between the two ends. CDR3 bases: TGTGCCAGCAGTTTCCCCCAGGGGATGGCCAAAAACATTCAGTACTTC. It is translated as CASSFPQGMAKNIQYF.

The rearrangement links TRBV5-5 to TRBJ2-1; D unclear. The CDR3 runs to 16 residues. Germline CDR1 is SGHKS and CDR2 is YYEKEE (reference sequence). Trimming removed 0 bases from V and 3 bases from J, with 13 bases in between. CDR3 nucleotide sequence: TGTGCCAGCAGCTTGGCAACAGAAGTCGACTACAATGAGCAGTTCTTC. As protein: CASSLATEVDYNEQFF.

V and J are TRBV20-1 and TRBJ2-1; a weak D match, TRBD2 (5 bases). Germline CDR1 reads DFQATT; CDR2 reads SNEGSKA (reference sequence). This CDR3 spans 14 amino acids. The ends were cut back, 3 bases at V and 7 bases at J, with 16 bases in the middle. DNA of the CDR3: TGCAGTGCTAGTGAGGGTGGCGCGACTAATGAGCAGTTCTTC. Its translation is CSASEGGATNEQFF.

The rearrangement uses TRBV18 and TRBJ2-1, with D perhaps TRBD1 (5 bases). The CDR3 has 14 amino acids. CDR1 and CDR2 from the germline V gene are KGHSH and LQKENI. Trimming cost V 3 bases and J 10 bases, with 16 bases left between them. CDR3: CASSPQGFHEEQFF. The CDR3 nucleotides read TGTGCCAGCTCACCTCAGGGTTTTCACGAAGAGCAGTTCTTC.

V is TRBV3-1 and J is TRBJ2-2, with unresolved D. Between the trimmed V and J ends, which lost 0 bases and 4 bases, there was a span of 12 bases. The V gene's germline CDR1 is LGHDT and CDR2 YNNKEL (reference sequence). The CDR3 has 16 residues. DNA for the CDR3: TGTGCCAGCAGCCAAGAACCGGGCAGAGGCACCGGGGAGCTGTTTTTT. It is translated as CASSQEPGRGTGELFF.

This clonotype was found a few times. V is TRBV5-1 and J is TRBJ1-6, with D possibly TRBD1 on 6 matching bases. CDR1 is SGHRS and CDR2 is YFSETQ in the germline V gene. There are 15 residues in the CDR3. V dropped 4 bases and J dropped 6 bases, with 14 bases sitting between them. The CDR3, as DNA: TGCGCCAGCAGCGAACAGGGCCACGGTAATTCACCCCTCCACTTT. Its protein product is CASSEQGHGNSPLHF.

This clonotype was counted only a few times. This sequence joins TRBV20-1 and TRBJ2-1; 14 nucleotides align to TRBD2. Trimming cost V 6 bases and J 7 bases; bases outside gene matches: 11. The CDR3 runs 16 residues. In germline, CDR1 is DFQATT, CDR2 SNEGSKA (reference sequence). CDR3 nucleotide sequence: TGCAGTGCGAAAGGGACTAGCGGGAGTCTCAGGAATGAGCAGTTCTTC. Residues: CSAKGTSGSLRNEQFF.

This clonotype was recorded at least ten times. The CDR3 coding sequence is TGTGCCAGCAGCTCTCTAGCGGGAGTCACAGATACGCAGTATTTT. It yields the protein CASSSLAGVTDTQYF. This rearrangement joins TRBV7-2 to TRBJ2-3; 10 bases are shared with TRBD2. V lost 4 bases to trimming and J lost 2 bases; unmatched junction nucleotides: 3. The CDR3 length is 15 residues. Germline CDR1 SGHTA, CDR2 FQGNSA.

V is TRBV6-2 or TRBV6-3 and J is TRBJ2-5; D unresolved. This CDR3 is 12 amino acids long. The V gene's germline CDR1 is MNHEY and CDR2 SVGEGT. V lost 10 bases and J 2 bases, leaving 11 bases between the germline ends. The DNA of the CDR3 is TGTGCCATCGGACGTTCGCAAGAGACCCAGTACTTC. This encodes CAIGRSQETQYF.

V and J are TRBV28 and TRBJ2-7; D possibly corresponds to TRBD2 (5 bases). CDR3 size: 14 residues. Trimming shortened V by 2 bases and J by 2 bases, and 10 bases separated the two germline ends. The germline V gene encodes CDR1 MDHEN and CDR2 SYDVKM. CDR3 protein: CASSLRGNTYEQYF. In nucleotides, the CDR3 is TGTGCCAGCAGTTTACGGGGTAACACCTACGAGCAGTACTTC.

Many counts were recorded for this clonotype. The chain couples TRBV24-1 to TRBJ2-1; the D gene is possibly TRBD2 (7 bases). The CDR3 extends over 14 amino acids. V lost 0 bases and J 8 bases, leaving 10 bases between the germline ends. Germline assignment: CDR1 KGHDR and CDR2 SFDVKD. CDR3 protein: CATSDLRGADEQFF. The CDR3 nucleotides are TGTGCCACCAGTGATTTGCGGGGGGCGGATGAGCAGTTCTTC.

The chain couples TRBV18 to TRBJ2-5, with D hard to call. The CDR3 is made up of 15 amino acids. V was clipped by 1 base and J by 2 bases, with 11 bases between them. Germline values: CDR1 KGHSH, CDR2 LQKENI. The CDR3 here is CASSPRLAQQETQYF. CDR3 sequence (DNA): TGTGCCAGCTCACCACGTTTGGCACAGCAAGAGACCCAGTACTTC. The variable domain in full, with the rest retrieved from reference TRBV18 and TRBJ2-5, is NAGVMQNPRHLVRRRGQEARLRCSPMKGHSHVYWYRQLPEEGLKFMVYLQKENIIDESGMPKERFSAEFPKEGPSILRIQQVVRGDSAAYFCASSPRLAQQETQYFGPGTRLLVL.

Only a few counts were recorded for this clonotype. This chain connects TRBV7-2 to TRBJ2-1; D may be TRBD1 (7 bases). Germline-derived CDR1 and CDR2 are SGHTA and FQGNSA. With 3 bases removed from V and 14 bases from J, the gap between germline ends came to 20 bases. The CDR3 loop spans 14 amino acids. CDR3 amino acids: CASSFVQGGHPKFF. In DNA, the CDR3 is TGTGCCAGCAGCTTCGTTCAGGGGGGCCATCCTAAGTTCTTC.

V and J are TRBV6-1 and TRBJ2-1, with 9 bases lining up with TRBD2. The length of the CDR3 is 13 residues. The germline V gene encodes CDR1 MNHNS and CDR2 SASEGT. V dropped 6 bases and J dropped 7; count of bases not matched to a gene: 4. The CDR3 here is CASRGSGRNEQFF. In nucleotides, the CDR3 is TGTGCCAGCAGAGGCAGCGGGAGGAATGAGCAGTTCTTC.

In nucleotides, the CDR3 is TGCGCCAGCAGACCGACAGCAGACAGGCCCGTGAAGACCCAGTACTTC. As protein: CASRPTADRPVKTQYF. The chain links TRBV5-1 to TRBJ2-5, with D perhaps TRBD1 (6 bases). The CDR3 sequence is 16 residues long. V lost 5 bases, J lost 6 bases, and 23 bases lay in between. CDR1 is SGHRS and CDR2 is YFSETQ in the germline V gene. Using reference TRBV5-1 and TRBJ2-5 for the parts outside the CDR3, the full variable domain is KAGVTQTPRYLIKTRGQQVTLSCSPISGHRSVSWYQQTPGQGLQFLFEYFSETQRNKGNFPGRFSGRQFSNSRSEMNVSTLELGDSALYLCASRPTADRPVKTQYFGPGTRLLVL.

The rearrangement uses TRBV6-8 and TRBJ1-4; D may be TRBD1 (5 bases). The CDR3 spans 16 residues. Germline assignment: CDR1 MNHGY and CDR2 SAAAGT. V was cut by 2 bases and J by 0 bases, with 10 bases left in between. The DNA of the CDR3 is TGTGCCAGCAGTTACCCGGGGGATGCAACTAATGAAAAACTGTTTTTT. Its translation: CASSYPGDATNEKLFF.

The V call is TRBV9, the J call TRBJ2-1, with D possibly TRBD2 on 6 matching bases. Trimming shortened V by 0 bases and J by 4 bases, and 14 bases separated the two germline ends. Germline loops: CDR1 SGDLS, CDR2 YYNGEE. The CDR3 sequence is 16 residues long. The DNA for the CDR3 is TGTGCCAGCAGCGTAGCCAGCGGGCGAGGGTACAATGAGCAGTTCTTC. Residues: CASSVASGRGYNEQFF. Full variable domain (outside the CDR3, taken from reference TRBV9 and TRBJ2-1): DSGVTQTPKHLITATGQRVTLRCSPRSGDLSVYWYQQSLDQGLQFLIQYYNGEERAKGNILERFSAQQFPDLHSELNLSSLELGDSALYFCASSVASGRGYNEQFFGPGTRLTVL.

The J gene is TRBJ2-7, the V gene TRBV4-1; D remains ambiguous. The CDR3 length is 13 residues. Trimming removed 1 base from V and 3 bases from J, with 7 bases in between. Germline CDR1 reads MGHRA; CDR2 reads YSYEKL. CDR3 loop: CASSQVTNYEQYF. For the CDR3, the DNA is TGCGCCAGCAGCCAAGTCACCAACTACGAGCAGTACTTC.

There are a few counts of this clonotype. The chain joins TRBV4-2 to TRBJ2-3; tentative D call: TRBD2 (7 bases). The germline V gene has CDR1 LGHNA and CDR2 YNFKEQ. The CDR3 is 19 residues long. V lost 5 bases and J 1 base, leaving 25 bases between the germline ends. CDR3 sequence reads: CASSTGLIRGAGRTDTQYF. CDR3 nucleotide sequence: TGTGCCAGCAGCACCGGTCTAATTCGGGGGGCCGGGCGCACAGATACGCAGTATTTT.

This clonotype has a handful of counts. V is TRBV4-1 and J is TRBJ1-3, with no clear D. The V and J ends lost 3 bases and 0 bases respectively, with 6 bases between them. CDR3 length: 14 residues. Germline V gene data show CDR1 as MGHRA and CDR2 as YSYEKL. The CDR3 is CASSQVRSGNTIYF. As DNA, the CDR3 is TGCGCCAGCAGCCAGGTTCGCTCTGGAAACACCATATATTTT.

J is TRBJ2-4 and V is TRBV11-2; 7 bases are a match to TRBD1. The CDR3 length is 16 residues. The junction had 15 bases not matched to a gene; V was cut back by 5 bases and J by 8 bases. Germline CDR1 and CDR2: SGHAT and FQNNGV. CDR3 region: CASSSFLVTGKYIQYF. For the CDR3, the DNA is TGTGCCAGCAGCAGTTTCTTAGTGACAGGGAAGTACATTCAGTACTTC.

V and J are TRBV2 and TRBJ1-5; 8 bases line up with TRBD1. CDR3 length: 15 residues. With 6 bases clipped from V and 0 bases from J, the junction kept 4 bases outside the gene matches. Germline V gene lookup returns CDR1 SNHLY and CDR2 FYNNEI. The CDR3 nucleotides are TGTGCCAGCAGCGGGACAGGAGTTAGCAATCAGCCCCAGCATTTT. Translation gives CASSGTGVSNQPQHF.

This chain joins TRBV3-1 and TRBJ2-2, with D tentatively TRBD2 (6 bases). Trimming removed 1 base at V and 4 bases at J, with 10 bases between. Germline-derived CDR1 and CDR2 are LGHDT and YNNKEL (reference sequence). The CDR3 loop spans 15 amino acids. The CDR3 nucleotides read TGTGCCAGCAGCCAAGTAAGGGGAGGCACCGGGGAGCTGTTTTTT. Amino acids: CASSQVRGGTGELFF.

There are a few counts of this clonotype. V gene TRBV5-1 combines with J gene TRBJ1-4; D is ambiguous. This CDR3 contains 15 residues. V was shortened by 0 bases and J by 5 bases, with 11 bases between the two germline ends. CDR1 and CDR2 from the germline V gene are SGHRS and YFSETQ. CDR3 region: CASSLVGERNEKLFF. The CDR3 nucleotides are TGCGCCAGCAGCTTGGTCGGGGAAAGAAATGAAAAACTGTTTTTT.

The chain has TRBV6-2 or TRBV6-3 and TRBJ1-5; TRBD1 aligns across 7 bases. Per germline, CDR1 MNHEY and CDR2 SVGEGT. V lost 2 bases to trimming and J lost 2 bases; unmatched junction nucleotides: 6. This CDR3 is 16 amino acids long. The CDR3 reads CASSYAGTGGNQPQHF. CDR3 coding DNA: TGTGCCAGCAGTTACGCCGGAACAGGGGGCAATCAGCCCCAGCATTTT.